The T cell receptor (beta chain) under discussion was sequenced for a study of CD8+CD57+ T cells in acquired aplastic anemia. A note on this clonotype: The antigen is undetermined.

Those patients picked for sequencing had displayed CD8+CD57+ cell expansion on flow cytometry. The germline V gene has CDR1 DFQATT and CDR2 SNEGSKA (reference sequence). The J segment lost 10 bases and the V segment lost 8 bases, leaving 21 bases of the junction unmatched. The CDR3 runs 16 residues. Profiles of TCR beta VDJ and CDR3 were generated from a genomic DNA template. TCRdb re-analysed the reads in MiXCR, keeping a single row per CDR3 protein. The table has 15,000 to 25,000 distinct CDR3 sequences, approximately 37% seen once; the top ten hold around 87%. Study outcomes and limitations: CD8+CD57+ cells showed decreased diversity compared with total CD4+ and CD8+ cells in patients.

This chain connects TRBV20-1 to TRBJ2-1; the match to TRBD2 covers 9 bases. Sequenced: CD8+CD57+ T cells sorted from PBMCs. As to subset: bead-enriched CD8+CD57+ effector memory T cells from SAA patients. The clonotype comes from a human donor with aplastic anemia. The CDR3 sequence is CSTAPPWGGRAREQFF. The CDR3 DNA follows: TGCAGTACCGCACCCCCTTGGGGCGGGAGGGCCCGGGAGCAGTTCTTC.